The clone carrying this T cell receptor (beta chain) showed up many times. The antigen remains unidentified. This sample is drawn from a study of T cell repertoires in cytomegalovirus infection. Looking at the study overall: Indications came from public TCR beta signatures; they pointed to CMV infection and to a matching HLA type. The study, taken as a whole, reports: Identification of carriers of CMV plus the relevant HLA was achieved through cumulative public TCR beta family frequency. The response measured ex vivo was dominated by TCR beta clonotypes (HLA-C-restricted and CMV-specific).

TCRdb ran MiXCR on the reads and lists one entry per CDR3 protein. The table lists fewer than 130,000 distinct CDR3 sequences, roughly 39% of them singletons. J was trimmed by 4 bases and V by 5 bases; bases with no gene match: 8. Germline V gives CDR1 LNHDA, CDR2 SQIVND (reference sequence). The CDR3 runs 15 residues. The receptor's source is a human donor in good health (CMV status not recorded). Some clones in this sample may be carry-over from other donors' samples. J is TRBJ2-1 and V is TRBV19; 7 nucleotides align to TRBD2. Source: CD8+ T cells from cultured PBMCs, taken from culture after CMV antigen stimulation. CDR3 DNA: TGTGCCAGTAGTCCCTTGGGGCGGGGGTACAATGAGCAGTTCTTC. It encodes CASSPLGRGYNEQFF.